A selection of T cell receptor beta chains follows, all from one sample in a study of beta chain features in type 1 diabetes. Sequenced by immunoSEQ multiplex PCR; TCRdb stores in-frame clones only, minus some. Among roughly 26,000 clones, about 49% were seen once, and the ten largest hold approximately 0.3%. Input material: stem cell memory CD4+ T cells from blood. These receptors all come from a man between 25 and 39 years old with type 1 diabetes. CDR3s leave out the opening cysteine and the closing phenylalanine or tryptophan. Fields, in order: V gene, J gene, clone size, CDR3 protein. Size is stated for part of the rows, as once, few or many counts, or as a class when the clone is expanded.

v_gene: TRBV29-1
j_gene: TRBJ1-5
abundance: .
CDR3aa: SVASHSNQPQH

v_gene: TRBV18
j_gene: TRBJ2-3
abundance: .
CDR3aa: ASSTTGGSSQDTQY

v_gene: TRBV6-1
j_gene: TRBJ2-3
abundance: .
CDR3aa: ASSERGPGADTQY

v_gene: TRBV6-1
j_gene: TRBJ1-1
abundance: .
CDR3aa: ASSEVMTGTYTEAF

v_gene: TRBV4-2
j_gene: TRBJ2-3
abundance: .
CDR3aa: ASSQSLGGGNGDTQY

v_gene: TRBV25-1
j_gene: TRBJ2-1
abundance: .
CDR3aa: ASSGGMTYNEQF

v_gene: TRBV7-6
j_gene: TRBJ2-1
abundance: .
CDR3aa: ASSRGGDTTYNEQF

v_gene: TRBV15
j_gene: TRBJ2-7
abundance: .
CDR3aa: ATSRDRQGRSYEQY

v_gene: TRBV6-5
j_gene: TRBJ1-1
abundance: .
CDR3aa: ASTRGTGYTEAF

v_gene: TRBV5-1
j_gene: TRBJ2-3
abundance: .
CDR3aa: ASSGSSGEFMDTQY

v_gene: TRBV7-8
j_gene: TRBJ2-2
abundance: .
CDR3aa: ASGSGSITGELF

v_gene: TRBV19
j_gene: TRBJ1-2
abundance: .
CDR3aa: ASSPTTGNYGYT

v_gene: TRBV10-3
j_gene: TRBJ2-2
abundance: once
CDR3aa: AISGFGAVNTGELF

v_gene: TRBV30
j_gene: TRBJ1-1
abundance: .
CDR3aa: AWSVRTGGEAF

v_gene: TRBV7-9
j_gene: TRBJ1-2
abundance: .
CDR3aa: ASSFRDSYGYT

v_gene: TRBV5-1
j_gene: TRBJ2-5
abundance: .
CDR3aa: ASSLSGGEETQY

v_gene: TRBV5-1
j_gene: TRBJ2-3
abundance: .
CDR3aa: ASSLAFSTRDTQY

v_gene: TRBV5-1
j_gene: TRBJ2-2
abundance: .
CDR3aa: ASRAETGNTGELF

v_gene: TRBV19
j_gene: TRBJ1-1
abundance: few
CDR3aa: ASRDREGNTEAF

v_gene: TRBV9
j_gene: TRBJ1-2
abundance: once
CDR3aa: ASSPRQGNYGYT

v_gene: TRBV11-3
j_gene: TRBJ2-1
abundance: few
CDR3aa: ASSLVRGYYNEQF

v_gene: TRBV11-2
j_gene: TRBJ2-5
abundance: .
CDR3aa: ASRQAPARQETQY

v_gene: TRBV25-1
j_gene: TRBJ2-5
abundance: .
CDR3aa: ASSSLGTTVLETQY

v_gene: TRBV30
j_gene: TRBJ2-2
abundance: .
CDR3aa: AWSVNRLAGGPYTGELF

v_gene: TRBV28
j_gene: TRBJ1-6
abundance: .
CDR3aa: ASTQDISSPLH

v_gene: TRBV5-1
j_gene: TRBJ2-7
abundance: few
CDR3aa: ASSPDGRPNSYEQY

v_gene: TRBV19
j_gene: TRBJ2-4
abundance: .
CDR3aa: ASSIDSAGNIQY

v_gene: TRBV2
j_gene: TRBJ2-1
abundance: .
CDR3aa: ASSVQGIYNEQF

v_gene: TRBV5-1
j_gene: TRBJ2-3
abundance: few
CDR3aa: ASSPDRVDTQY

v_gene: TRBV5-4
j_gene: TRBJ2-5
abundance: .
CDR3aa: ASSIRLAGARGRTQY

v_gene: TRBV5-4
j_gene: TRBJ2-3
abundance: few
CDR3aa: ASTRTSGVDTDTQY

v_gene: TRBV5-6
j_gene: TRBJ2-7
abundance: few
CDR3aa: ASSSPSRLTSYEQY

v_gene: TRBV11-2
j_gene: TRBJ2-1
abundance: .
CDR3aa: ASSSGTSVHEQF

v_gene: TRBV6-6
j_gene: TRBJ1-5
abundance: .
CDR3aa: ASSNEQGASQPQH

v_gene: TRBV29-1
j_gene: TRBJ2-3
abundance: .
CDR3aa: SVAIHGGSPTDTQY

v_gene: TRBV10-3
j_gene: TRBJ1-1
abundance: few
CDR3aa: AISESGQERGEAF

v_gene: TRBV27
j_gene: TRBJ2-7
abundance: .
CDR3aa: ASSPPLTGQGPYEQY

v_gene: TRBV7-2
j_gene: TRBJ2-5
abundance: .
CDR3aa: ASRGQGYYGETQY

v_gene: TRBV5-4
j_gene: TRBJ1-2
abundance: .
CDR3aa: ASSPRGENYGYT

v_gene: TRBV5-1
j_gene: TRBJ2-2
abundance: .
CDR3aa: ASSPAAGLRAGELF

v_gene: TRBV2
j_gene: TRBJ2-1
abundance: .
CDR3aa: ASSVSGVYNEQF

v_gene: TRBV19
j_gene: TRBJ1-1
abundance: few
CDR3aa: ATSDRPNTEAF

v_gene: TRBV6-6
j_gene: TRBJ2-3
abundance: few
CDR3aa: ATEGRADTQY

v_gene: TRBV9
j_gene: TRBJ1-2
abundance: once
CDR3aa: ASSVDHRDYGYT

v_gene: TRBV7-2
j_gene: TRBJ2-7
abundance: .
CDR3aa: ASTLQGGRGDEQY

v_gene: TRBV5-1
j_gene: TRBJ1-5
abundance: .
CDR3aa: ASSTGVGGQPQH

v_gene: TRBV11-2
j_gene: TRBJ2-5
abundance: .
CDR3aa: ASSLDYSQETQY

v_gene: TRBV5-1
j_gene: TRBJ2-7
abundance: few
CDR3aa: ASSLTPDRIPYEQY

v_gene: TRBV30
j_gene: TRBJ2-4
abundance: few
CDR3aa: ALRTSGRAVKNIQY

v_gene: TRBV9
j_gene: TRBJ2-5
abundance: .
CDR3aa: ASSVAGRGIGTQY

v_gene: TRBV9
j_gene: TRBJ2-5
abundance: .
CDR3aa: ASSRGGEGQGTQY